Described below is a single T cell receptor (beta chain) sequence and its context. Its antigen has not been determined. No qualities accompany the bases; no much larger clone lies one base away. This entry belongs to a study of blood T cells in healthy people across ages (dated by TCRdb to 2013 to 2016). For the wider study: Template switching captured roughly one uniquely barcoded TCR beta cDNA molecule per two T cells in model experiments. Using deep sequencing normalized with unique cDNA molecular identifiers, the study measured how TCR beta repertoire diversity changes with age. The donors were split into four age groups: young (average about 15 years), middle-aged (39), aged (roughly 65) and long-lived (over 80). To avoid experimental bias, donors of different ages were spread randomly across the sequencing lanes. For two donors (one aged 18 to 30 and one aged 80 or older), the study analyzed two additional independent replicas of 1 million unique cDNA reads from the same blood draw. The full study reports these points: Compared with the aged group, the long-lived group had more naive CD4+ T cells, fewer expanded clones and increased TCR diversity, suggesting age selection. As age increased, observed TCR beta diversity per million T cells dropped in a roughly linear way, and a significant reduction was already evident by age 40. Estimates of total diversity based on one million sequenced T cells were considered lower bounds and underestimates. Because the CMV infection status of the donors was unknown, age-related changes in expanded clonotypes may potentially have been confounded. Conclusive comparison of naive and antigen-experienced compartments was prevented by the profiling of bulk unsorted PBMCs. Observed TCR beta diversity correlated strongly with the percentage of naive T cells measured by flow cytometry.

Reading the germline V gene gives CDR1 SGHTA and CDR2 FQGNSA. Trimming accounts for 2 bases at V and 6 bases at J, while the number of junction bases matched to no gene is 10. Counted from cysteine to phenylalanine, this CDR3 has 16 amino acids. The retained sequence is limited to the CDR3, 48 bases, with the frame set at the first base. The library came from 5' RACE. Sequenced on an Illumina HiSeq 2500. A second PCR of roughly 7 to 11 cycles was performed with a sample-barcoded 5' primer and a J-beta primer mix. Each TCR beta cDNA molecule received a unique molecular identifier from a template-switch 5' adaptor carrying 12 random nucleotides. Each sample yielded at least 2.5 million CDR3-containing paired-end reads. All of the RNA was converted into first-strand cDNA using the Mint cDNA synthesis kit, with a TRBC-specific oligonucleotide serving as the primer. Following uracil-DNA glycosylase treatment, all cDNA underwent a first 18-cycle PCR with the universal primers M1SS and BC2_uni_R. On the authors' methods: Normalization of each sample was performed by random selection of 1 million high-quality reads, each carrying a distinct molecular identifier. Instead of being binned into consensus sequences, reads with shared molecular identifiers were discarded. MiTCR, with a Q25 quality threshold and the strictest error-elimination algorithm, was used for CDR3 identification, clonotype clustering and error correction. A nonparametric unseen species model with Euler transformation was used to estimate lower-bound total TCR beta diversity. TCRdb reprocessing: public reads trimmed at Q25 with fastp, clones called with MiXCR, in-frame beta chains kept. Here each entry gathers all rows of one CDR3 protein and keeps the most common genes and DNA. The V and J calls and clone size come from TCRdb's table, not from the authors' own analysis. The sample records roughly 800,000 distinct CDR3 sequences, around 34% of which are singletons. Of the sample, roughly 13% falls within the top ten clones.

Donors were 40 or so systemically healthy Caucasian individuals from Russia aged roughly 6 to 100 years. Ten milliliters of peripheral blood were drawn from each donor into EDTA-treated Vacutainer tubes. Ficoll-Paque density-gradient centrifugation was used to isolate PBMCs, with at least 6 million obtained per sample. Total RNA was extracted from PBMCs with Trizol reagent, with at least 5 micrograms obtained per sample. For every donor, flow cytometry on a PBMC aliquot measured the percentage of naive CD45RAhigh/CD27high T cells. Sequences were obtained from blood. This TCR came from a man aged 18 to 30 in good health. The V gene is TRBV7-2 and the J gene is TRBJ1-5, with 7 bases matching TRBD1. CDR3 protein: CASSLNQGVSGQPQHF. The nucleotide sequence reads TGTGCCAGCAGCTTAAACCAGGGGGTGAGTGGTCAGCCCCAGCATTTT.